This T cell receptor (beta chain) was captured by sequencing in a study of OX40 agonist ivuxolimab in advanced cancers. Overall study: The dose-escalation cohort was over 65% male, with a mean age of around 60 years, ranging roughly 20 to 90. The eligibility criteria allowed prior anti-PD-1, anti-PD-L1 or anti-CTLA-4 therapy, and 40% had some. The study's findings and limits: CD8+ T cells (on average) carried more expanded clones than CD4+ T cells.

CDR3 length equals 14 residues. In germline, CDR1 is ENHRY, CDR2 SYGVKD. Between the trimmed V and J ends, which lost 7 bases and 3 bases, there was a span of 12 bases. Sequencing was performed with immunoSEQ multiplex PCR; in TCRdb, only in-frame clones are kept and a portion is missing. The sample records almost 80,000 clones, roughly 84% being singletons. Concerning this clone: Its specificity is unknown.

The sequence was obtained from an adult with an advanced solid tumor such as melanoma, head and neck, liver or kidney cancer. This chain links TRBV10-3 with TRBJ2-2; tentatively, D is TRBD1 or TRBD2 (5 bases each). The specimen was CD4+ or CD8+ T cells sorted from blood, collected in a trial of the OX40 agonist ivuxolimab. The CDR3 coding sequence is TGTGCCATCAACCCAGGGAGTTACACCGGGGAGCTGTTTTTT. Protein product: CAINPGSYTGELFF.